This T cell receptor beta chain emerged from a study of blood T cell repertoires in COVID-19 (dated by TCRdb to 2019 to 2021). About the full investigation: Collaborator samples came from the United States, Italy and Spain and covered acute and convalescent phases of COVID-19. The prospective study material was composed of cDNA or gDNA derived from T cells, B-cell-depleted T cells, or PBMCs. Subjects who had been exposed to COVID-19, were actively infected with it, or had recovered from it provided the deeply sampled blood TCRbeta repertoires that made up the dataset. The repertoires were made available in a free public database intended to serve as a resource for research on the immune response to SARS-CoV-2. The samples were drawn from the first 160 participants of the ongoing ImmuneRACE study and from about 1,200 subjects provided by 6 global collaborators. A de-identified subject ID, COVID-19 status, age in years and sex were almost always included in the sample metadata. Where available, HLA class I and class II types were taken from metadata supplied by the sample provider and were not determined by assay-based typing.

Comment on this clone: Its antigen target is currently unknown. Per-base quality was not reported, and no clone a single base away is much larger than it.

Collaborating institutions collected whole blood in K2EDTA tubes following their own protocols. Collaborator samples were shipped for TCRbeta analysis as frozen whole blood, isolated PBMCs, or DNA extracted from either sample type. General conclusions and limits of the study: Clinical and demographic metadata were provided uncurated, with the amount varying by source and participant.

For CDR1 and CDR2, the germline V gene lists MNHNS and SASEGT. Taken from cysteine to phenylalanine, the CDR3 has 12 residues. Only the CDR3 DNA is retained, 36 bases long and in frame from the first base. V is clipped by 5 bases and J by 7 bases, and the sequence between their germline boundaries is 9 bases long. The immunoSEQ Assay, a bias-controlled multiplex PCR, was used to amplify TCRbeta CDR3 regions from genomic DNA. The authors' analysis ran thus. Within the assay, amplification of reference gene primers was used to estimate how many nucleated cells each sample contained. Sequence reads were collapsed and filtered to measure the absolute abundance of every unique TCRbeta CDR3 rearrangement. For each sample, productive Simpson clonality was calculated by taking the square root of Simpson's diversity index across productive rearrangements. The source is immuneACCESS, and TCRdb retained only in-frame sequences with V and J called. Part of the clones is not carried over; for the studies checked, unresolved V genes explain less than half of this, and the remainder is unexplained. V and J calls plus clone size are reproduced from that table; the DNA served to infer D and trimming. Within this sample are under 200,000 clones, with about nine tenths of them counted one time only. The ten largest clones add up to around 3.3% of the sample.

The clonotype was recovered from a man aged 70 or older with acute or convalescent COVID-19. The sequenced material came from peripheral blood. This sequence uses TRBV6-1 and TRBJ1-5, and possibly TRBD1, on 5 matching bases. The CDR3 in this case is CASSSGEQPQHF. In nucleotide form, the sequence is TGTGCCAGCAGTTCGGGGGAGCAGCCCCAGCATTTT.